Here is one TCR beta chain with its context. What it binds is not known. V lost 3 bases to trimming and J lost 4 bases, with 13 bases between them. There are 14 residues in the CDR3. Per the germline V gene, CDR1 is SGHTS and CDR2 is YDEGEE. Universal primer sites and UMIs were introduced during 5'RACE template-switching synthesis of TCR cDNA. TCRdb called the 5' RACE reads again in MiXCR, with one record for every CDR3 protein. Of about 370,000 distinct CDR3 sequences in the sample, roughly 12% were seen once. The data belong to a study of T cells after yellow fever vaccination. Findings and caveats of the study: Though it reached lower strength, the secondary response hit its peak faster, day 5 versus 15. Booster samples showed a return of most primary-vaccination clones (roughly 96% CD4, approximately 88% CD8).

This sample comprised PBMCs, obtained on the day of the first yellow fever vaccination. This TCR was sampled from a man younger than 35 who received the YFV17D yellow fever vaccine. The chain couples TRBV5-8 to TRBJ2-5; D is uncertain. The CDR3 nucleotides read TGTGCCAGCAGCTCTGCCACCATACGAGAGACCCAGTACTTC. Translation: CASSSATIRETQYF. The full variable domain, with the rest looked up from reference TRBV5-8 and TRBJ2-5, is EAGVTQSPTHLIKTRGQQATLRCSPISGHTSVYWYQQALGLGLQFLLWYDEGEERNRGNFPPRFSGRQFPNYSSELNVNALELEDSALYLCASSSATIRETQYFGPGTRLLVL.